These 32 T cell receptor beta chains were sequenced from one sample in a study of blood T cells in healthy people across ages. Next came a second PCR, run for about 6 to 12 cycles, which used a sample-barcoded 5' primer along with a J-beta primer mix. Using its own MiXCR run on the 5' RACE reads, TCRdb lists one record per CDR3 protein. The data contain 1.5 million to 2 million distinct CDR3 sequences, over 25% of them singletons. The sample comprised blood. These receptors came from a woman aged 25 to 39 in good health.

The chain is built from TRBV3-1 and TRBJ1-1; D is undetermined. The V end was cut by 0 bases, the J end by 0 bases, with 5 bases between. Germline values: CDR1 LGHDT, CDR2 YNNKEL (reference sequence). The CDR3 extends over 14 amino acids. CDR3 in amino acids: CASSQDTVNTEAFF. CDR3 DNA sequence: TGTGCCAGCAGCCAAGATACGGTGAACACTGAAGCTTTCTTT. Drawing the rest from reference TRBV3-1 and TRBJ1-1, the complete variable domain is DTAVSQTPKYLVTQMGNDKSIKCEQNLGHDTMYWYKQDSKKFLKIMFSYNNKELIINETVPNRFSPKSPDKAHLNLHINSLELGDSAVYFCASSQDTVNTEAFFGQGTRLTVV.

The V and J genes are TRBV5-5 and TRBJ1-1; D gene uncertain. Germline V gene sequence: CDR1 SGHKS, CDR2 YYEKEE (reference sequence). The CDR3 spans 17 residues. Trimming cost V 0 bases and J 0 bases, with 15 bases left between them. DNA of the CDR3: TGTGCCAGCAGCTTGGAGGCGGGGTATATCATGAACACTGAAGCTTTCTTT. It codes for CASSLEAGYIMNTEAFF.

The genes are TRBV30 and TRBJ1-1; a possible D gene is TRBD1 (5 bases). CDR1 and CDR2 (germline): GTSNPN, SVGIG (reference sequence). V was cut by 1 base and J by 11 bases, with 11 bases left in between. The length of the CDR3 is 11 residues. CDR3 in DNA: TGTGCCTGGAGTGAGGGGTTGGGTGCTTTCTTT. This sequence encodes CAWSEGLGAFF.

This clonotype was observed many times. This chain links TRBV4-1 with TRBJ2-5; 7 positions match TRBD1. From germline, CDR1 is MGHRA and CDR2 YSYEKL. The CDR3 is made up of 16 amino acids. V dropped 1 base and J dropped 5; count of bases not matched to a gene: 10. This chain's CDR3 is CASSQGLTGRGETQYF. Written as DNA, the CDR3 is TGCGCCAGCAGCCAAGGGTTGACAGGGCGAGGGGAGACCCAGTACTTC.

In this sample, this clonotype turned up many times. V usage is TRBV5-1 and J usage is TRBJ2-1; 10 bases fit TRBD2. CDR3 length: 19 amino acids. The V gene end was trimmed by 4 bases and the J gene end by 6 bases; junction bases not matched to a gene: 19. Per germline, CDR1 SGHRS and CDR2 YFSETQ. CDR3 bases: TGCGCCAGCAGCCCCCGGGGAAGCGGGGGGGCCGGTGGTGGCAATGAGCAGTTCTTC. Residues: CASSPRGSGGAGGGNEQFF.

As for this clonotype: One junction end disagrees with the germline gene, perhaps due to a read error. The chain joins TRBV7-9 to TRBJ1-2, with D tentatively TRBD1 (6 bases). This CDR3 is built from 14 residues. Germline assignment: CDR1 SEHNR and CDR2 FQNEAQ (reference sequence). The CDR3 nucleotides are TGTGTCAGCAGCTTAGGGGGAGGGGTCTATAAGGACACCTTC. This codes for CVSSLGGGVYKDTF.

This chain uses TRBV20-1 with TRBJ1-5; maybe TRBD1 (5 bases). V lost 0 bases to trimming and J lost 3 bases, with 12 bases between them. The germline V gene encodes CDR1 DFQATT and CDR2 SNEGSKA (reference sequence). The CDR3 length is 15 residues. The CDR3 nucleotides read TGCAGTGCTAGAGATGAGGGGTTTAACAATCAGCCCCAGCATTTT. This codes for CSARDEGFNNQPQHF.

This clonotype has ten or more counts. CDR3 in amino acids: CASSFVWRGEAFF. In DNA form, the CDR3 reads TGTGCCAGCAGTTTCGTGTGGCGCGGGGAAGCTTTCTTT. V usage is TRBV28 and J usage is TRBJ1-1; D is ambiguous. Germline V gene data show CDR1 as MDHEN and CDR2 as SYDVKM. CDR3 length: 13 residues. Trimming cost V 3 bases and J 8 bases, with 13 bases left between them.

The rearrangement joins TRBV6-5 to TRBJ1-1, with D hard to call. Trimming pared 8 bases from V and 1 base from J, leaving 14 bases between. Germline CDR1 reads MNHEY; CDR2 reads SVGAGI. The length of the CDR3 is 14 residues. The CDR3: CASAYPSTNTEAFF. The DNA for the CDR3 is TGTGCCAGCGCATATCCCTCGACGAACACTGAAGCTTTCTTT.

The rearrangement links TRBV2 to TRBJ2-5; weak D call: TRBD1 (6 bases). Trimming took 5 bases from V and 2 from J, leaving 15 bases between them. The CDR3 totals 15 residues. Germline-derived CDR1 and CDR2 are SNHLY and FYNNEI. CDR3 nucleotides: TGTGCCAGCAGTAGGTCGGGACAAACTCAAGAGACCCAGTACTTC. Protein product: CASSRSGQTQETQYF.

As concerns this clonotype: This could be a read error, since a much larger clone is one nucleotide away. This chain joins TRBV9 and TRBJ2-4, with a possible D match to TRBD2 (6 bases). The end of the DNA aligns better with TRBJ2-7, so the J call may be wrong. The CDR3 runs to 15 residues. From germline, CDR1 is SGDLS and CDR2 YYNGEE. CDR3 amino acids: CASSVGGVSSYEQYF. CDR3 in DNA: TGTGCCAGCAGCGTAGGGGGGGTGAGCTCCTACGAGCAGTACTTC.

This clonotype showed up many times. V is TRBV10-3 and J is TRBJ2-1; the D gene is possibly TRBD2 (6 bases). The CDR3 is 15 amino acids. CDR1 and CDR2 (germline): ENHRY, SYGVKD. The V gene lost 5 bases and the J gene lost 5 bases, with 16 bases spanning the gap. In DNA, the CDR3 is TGTGCCATCAGTCCTGGGGGGATAGGTCACAATGAGCAGTTCTTC. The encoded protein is CAISPGGIGHNEQFF.

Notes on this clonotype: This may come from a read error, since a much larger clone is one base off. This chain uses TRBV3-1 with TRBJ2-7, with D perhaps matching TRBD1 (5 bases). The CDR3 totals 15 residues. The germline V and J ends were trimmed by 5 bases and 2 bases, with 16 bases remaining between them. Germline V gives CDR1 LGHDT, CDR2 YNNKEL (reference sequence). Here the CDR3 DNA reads TGTGCCAGCAGCTGGGGCGGCAGATTAACCTACGAGCAGTACTTC. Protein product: CASSWGGRLTYEQYF.

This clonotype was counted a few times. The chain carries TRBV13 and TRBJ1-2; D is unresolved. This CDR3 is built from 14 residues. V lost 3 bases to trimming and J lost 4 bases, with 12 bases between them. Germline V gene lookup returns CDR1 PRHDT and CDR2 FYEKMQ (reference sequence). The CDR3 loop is CASSFGTQSYGYTF. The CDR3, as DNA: TGTGCCAGCAGCTTTGGAACACAGAGCTATGGCTACACCTTC. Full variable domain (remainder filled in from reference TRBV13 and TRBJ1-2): AAGVIQSPRHLIKEKRETATLKCYPIPRHDTVYWYQQGPGQDPQFLISFYEKMQSDKGSIPDRFSAQQFSDYHSELNMSSLELGDSALYFCASSFGTQSYGYTFGSGTRLTVV.

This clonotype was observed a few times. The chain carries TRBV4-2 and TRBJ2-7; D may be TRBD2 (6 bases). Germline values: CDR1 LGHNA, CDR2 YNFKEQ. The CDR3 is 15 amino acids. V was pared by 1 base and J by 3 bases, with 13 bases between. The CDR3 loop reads CASSQAGGVVYEQYF. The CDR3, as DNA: TGTGCCAGCAGCCAAGCGGGCGGGGTAGTCTACGAGCAGTACTTC.

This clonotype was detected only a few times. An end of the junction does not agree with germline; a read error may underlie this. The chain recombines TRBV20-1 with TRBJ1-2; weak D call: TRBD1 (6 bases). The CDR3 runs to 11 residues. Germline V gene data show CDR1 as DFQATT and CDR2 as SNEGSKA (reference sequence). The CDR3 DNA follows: TGCAGTCCTAGGACAGCTTATGGCTACACCTTC. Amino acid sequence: CSPRTAYGYTF.

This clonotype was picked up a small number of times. Written as DNA, the CDR3 is TGCGCCAGCAGCTTGGAACTTAGTTTGGATGAGCAGTTCTTC. This encodes CASSLELSLDEQFF. The chain joins TRBV5-1 to TRBJ2-1; D remains unclear. V was pared by 0 bases and J by 8 bases, with 12 bases between. Germline values: CDR1 SGHRS, CDR2 YFSETQ. The CDR3 length is 14 residues.

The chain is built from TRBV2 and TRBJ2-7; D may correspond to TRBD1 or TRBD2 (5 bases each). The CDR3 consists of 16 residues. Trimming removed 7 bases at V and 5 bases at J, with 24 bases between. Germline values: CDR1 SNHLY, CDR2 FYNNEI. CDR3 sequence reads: CASTERDAPRENEQYF. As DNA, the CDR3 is TGTGCCAGCACCGAGAGGGACGCACCACGAGAGAACGAGCAGTACTTC.

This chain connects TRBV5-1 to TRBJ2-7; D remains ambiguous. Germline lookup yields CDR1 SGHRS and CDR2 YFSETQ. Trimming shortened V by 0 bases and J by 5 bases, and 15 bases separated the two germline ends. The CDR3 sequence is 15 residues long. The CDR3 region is CASSLVTGGSNEQYF. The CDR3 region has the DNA TGCGCCAGCAGCTTGGTAACGGGTGGCTCTAACGAGCAGTACTTC.

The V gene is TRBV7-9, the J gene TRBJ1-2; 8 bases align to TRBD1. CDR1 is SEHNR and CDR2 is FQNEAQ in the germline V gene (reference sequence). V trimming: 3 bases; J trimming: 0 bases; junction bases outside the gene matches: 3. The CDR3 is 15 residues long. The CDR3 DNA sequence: TGTGCCAGCAGCTTTTTGACAGGGGCTAACTATGGCTACACCTTC. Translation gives CASSFLTGANYGYTF. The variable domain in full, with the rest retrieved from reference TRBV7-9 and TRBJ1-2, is DTGVSQNPRHKITKRGQNVTFRCDPISEHNRLYWYRQTLGQGPEFLTYFQNEAQLEKSRLLSDRFSAERPKGSFSTLEIQRTEQGDSAMYLCASSFLTGANYGYTFGSGTRLTVV.

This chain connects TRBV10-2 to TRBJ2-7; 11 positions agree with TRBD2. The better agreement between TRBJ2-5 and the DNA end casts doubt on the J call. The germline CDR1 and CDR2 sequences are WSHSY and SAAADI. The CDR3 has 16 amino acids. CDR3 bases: TGCGCCAGCAGTATCTCTAGCGGGGGGAGCTCAGAGACCCAGTACTTC. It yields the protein CASSISSGGSSETQYF.

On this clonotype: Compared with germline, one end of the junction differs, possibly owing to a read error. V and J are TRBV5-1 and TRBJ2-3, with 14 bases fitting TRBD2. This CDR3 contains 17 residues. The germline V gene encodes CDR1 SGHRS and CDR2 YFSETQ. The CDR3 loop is CASSFGTSGSGGDTQCF. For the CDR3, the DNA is TGCGCCAGCAGCTTCGGGACTAGCGGGAGTGGCGGAGATACGCAGTGTTTT.

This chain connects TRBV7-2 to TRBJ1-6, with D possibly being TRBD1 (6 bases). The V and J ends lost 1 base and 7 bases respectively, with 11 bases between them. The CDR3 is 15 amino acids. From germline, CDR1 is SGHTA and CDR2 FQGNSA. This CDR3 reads CTSSLGPQGNSPLHF. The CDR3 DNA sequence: TGTACCAGCAGCTTAGGACCCCAGGGGAATTCACCCCTCCACTTT. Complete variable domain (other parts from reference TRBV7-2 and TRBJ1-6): GAGVSQSPSNKVTEKGKDVELRCDPISGHTALYWYRQSLGQGLEFLIYFQGNSAPDKSGLPSDRFSAERTGGSVSTLTIQRTQQEDSAVYLCTSSLGPQGNSPLHFGNGTRLTVT.

CDR3 sequence (DNA): TGTGCCATCGCGGCTAGCGGGCAAATACAAGAGACCCAGTACTTC. Translation: CAIAASGQIQETQYF. The rearrangement links TRBV10-3 to TRBJ2-5; TRBD2 agrees at 8 bases. This CDR3 spans 15 amino acids. Trimming cost V 8 bases and J 2 bases; bases outside gene matches: 10. Germline V gene data show CDR1 as ENHRY and CDR2 as SYGVKD.

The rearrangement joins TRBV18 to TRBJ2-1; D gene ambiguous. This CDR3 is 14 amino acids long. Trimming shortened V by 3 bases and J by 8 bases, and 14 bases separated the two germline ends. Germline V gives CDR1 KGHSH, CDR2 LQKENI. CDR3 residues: CASSPEAGDDEQFF. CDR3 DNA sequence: TGTGCCAGCTCACCCGAGGCCGGAGACGATGAGCAGTTCTTC.

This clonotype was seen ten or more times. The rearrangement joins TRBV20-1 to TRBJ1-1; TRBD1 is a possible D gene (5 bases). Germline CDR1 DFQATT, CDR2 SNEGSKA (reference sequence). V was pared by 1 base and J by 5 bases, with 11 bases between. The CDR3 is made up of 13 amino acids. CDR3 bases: TGCAGTGCTAGAGGAGGGGCTTGGACTGAAGCTTTCTTT. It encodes CSARGGAWTEAFF.

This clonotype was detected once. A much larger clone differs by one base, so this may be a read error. The CDR3 here is CARSLSRGDQPQHF. The CDR3 DNA reads as TGTGCCCGCAGTTTGAGTCGGGGAGATCAGCCCCAGCATTTT. The chain carries TRBV12-3 or TRBV12-4 and TRBJ1-5; D unclear. This CDR3 has 14 amino acids.

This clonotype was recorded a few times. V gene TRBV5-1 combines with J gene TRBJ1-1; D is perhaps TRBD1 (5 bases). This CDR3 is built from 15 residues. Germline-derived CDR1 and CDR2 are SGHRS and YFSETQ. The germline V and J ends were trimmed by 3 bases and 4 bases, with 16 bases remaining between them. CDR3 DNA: TGCGCCAGCAGCTCAGGTCAGGGTGGTGGCACTGAAGCTTTCTTT. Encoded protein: CASSSGQGGGTEAFF. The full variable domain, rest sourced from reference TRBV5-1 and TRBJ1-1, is KAGVTQTPRYLIKTRGQQVTLSCSPISGHRSVSWYQQTPGQGLQFLFEYFSETQRNKGNFPGRFSGRQFSNSRSEMNVSTLELGDSALYLCASSSGQGGGTEAFFGQGTRLTVV.

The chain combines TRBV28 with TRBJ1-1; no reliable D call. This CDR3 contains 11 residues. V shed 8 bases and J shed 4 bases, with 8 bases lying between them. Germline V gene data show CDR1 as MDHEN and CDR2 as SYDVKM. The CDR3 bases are TGTGCCAGCGAGATGGGCACTGAAGCTTTCTTT. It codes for CASEMGTEAFF.

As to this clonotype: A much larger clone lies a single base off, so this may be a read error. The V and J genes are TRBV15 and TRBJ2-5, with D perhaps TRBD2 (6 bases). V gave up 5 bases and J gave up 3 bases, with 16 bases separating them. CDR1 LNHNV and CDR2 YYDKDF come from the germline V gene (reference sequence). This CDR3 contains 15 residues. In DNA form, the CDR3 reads TGTGCCACCAGCTACCGGGCGGGGATTGAAGAGACCCAGTACTTC. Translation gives CATSYRAGIEETQYF. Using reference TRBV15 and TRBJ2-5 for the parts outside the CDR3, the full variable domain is DAMVIQNPRYQVTQFGKPVTLSCSQTLNHNVMYWYQQKSSQAPKLLFHYYDKDFNNEADTPDNFQSRRPNTSFCFLDIRSPGLGDTAMYLCATSYRAGIEETQYFGPGTRLLVL.

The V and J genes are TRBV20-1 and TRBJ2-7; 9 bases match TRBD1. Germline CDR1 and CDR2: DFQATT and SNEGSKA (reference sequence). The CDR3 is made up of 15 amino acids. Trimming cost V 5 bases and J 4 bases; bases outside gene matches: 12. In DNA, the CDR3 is TGCAGTGCTTGGGAGGGAGGACAGGGGATTTACGAGCAGTACTTC. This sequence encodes CSAWEGGQGIYEQYF.

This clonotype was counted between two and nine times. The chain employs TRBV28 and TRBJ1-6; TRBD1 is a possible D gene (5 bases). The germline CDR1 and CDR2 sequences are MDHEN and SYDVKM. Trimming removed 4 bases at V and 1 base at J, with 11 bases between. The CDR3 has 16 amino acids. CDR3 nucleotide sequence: TGTGCCAGCAGTTCTCCCAGGGCTTCCTATAATTCACCCCTCCACTTT. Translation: CASSSPRASYNSPLHF.